The T cell receptor (beta chain) described here comes from a study of blood T cell repertoires in COVID-19. This clone was seen only once. Seattle patients were enrolled while actively infected and followed longitudinally. Original processing notes: Amplification of reference gene primers was used by the study to estimate nucleated cell counts. The repertoire was sequenced with immunoSEQ multiplex PCR; TCRdb's copy has only in-frame clones and lacks some. That table gives V, J and clone size, and the DNA gave D and trimming. The sample has about 290,000 clones, under 90% seen once. The sequenced sample was peripheral blood. This TCR came from a woman aged 25 to 39 with COVID-19, enrolled during active disease.

The CDR3 nucleotides read TGTGCCAGCAGTTTAAGGGGCGGGGGCGCCTCCTACGAGCAGTACTTC. Its translation: CASSLRGGGASYEQYF. The rearrangement links TRBV28 to TRBJ2-7; D possibly corresponds to TRBD2 (7 bases). Germline V gene data show CDR1 as MDHEN and CDR2 as SYDVKM. V shed 2 bases and J shed 0 bases, with 14 bases lying between them. This CDR3 is 16 amino acids long.